These 5 T cell receptor beta chains share one sample of origin, sequenced in a study of T cells in Graves' hyperthyroidism and ophthalmopathy. Template material for amplifying TCR beta CDR3 regions consisted of RNA transcripts. HTBI primers drove first-round RT-PCR of the TCR CDR3. From the multiplex PCR reads, TCRdb called clonotypes with MiXCR, one entry per CDR3 protein. The sample shows about 580,000 distinct CDR3 sequences, approximately 15% of them seen only once. The sample consisted of blood. Receptors were obtained from a woman aged 25-40 years with Graves' hyperthyroidism that later progressed to Graves' ophthalmopathy.

This clonotype was found many times. The gene calls are TRBV7-6 and TRBJ2-2; no clear D gene. V dropped 5 bases and J dropped 1 base, with 11 bases sitting between them. The CDR3 totals 15 residues. Germline V gene data show CDR1 as SGHVS and CDR2 as FNYEAQ. CDR3 sequence reads: CASSPVLGNTGELFF. DNA for the CDR3: TGTGCCAGCAGCCCCGTTCTCGGGAACACCGGGGAGCTGTTTTTT.

The genes are TRBV18 and TRBJ1-3; D unresolved. Looked up from germline, CDR1 is KGHSH and CDR2 is LQKENI. V was shortened by 3 bases and J by 4 bases, with 16 bases between the two germline ends. This CDR3 comprises 16 residues. This CDR3 is CASSPPQRGFGNTIYF. The CDR3 coding sequence is TGTGCCAGCTCACCGCCACAACGAGGGTTCGGAAACACCATATATTTT.

This clonotype has only a few counts. A much larger clone differs from this one at a single base, so this may be a read error. V is TRBV6-1 and J is TRBJ2-1; D remains unclear. The CDR3 runs 17 residues. CDR1 is MNHNS, CDR2 SASEGT, per germline. In DNA form, the CDR3 reads TGTGCCAGCAGTGAAGCGCTTAGCTTAAAGATCTACAATGAGCTGTTCTTC. This translates into CASSEALSLKIYNELFF.

This clonotype was counted many times. The chain links TRBV2 to TRBJ2-2; 14 bases are a match to TRBD2. Per germline, CDR1 SNHLY and CDR2 FYNNEI. The ends lost 2 bases at V and 6 bases at J; junction bases unmatched: 2. This CDR3 spans 16 amino acids. The CDR3 region is CASSERGLAGAGELFF. The CDR3, as DNA: TGTGCCAGCAGTGAAAGGGGACTAGCGGGAGCCGGGGAGCTGTTTTTT.

With respect to this clonotype: A junction end diverges from the germline sequence, so it may reflect a read error. The chain employs TRBV27 and TRBJ2-2, with D tentatively TRBD2 (5 bases). CDR3 length: 15 residues. Germline loops: CDR1 MNHEY, CDR2 SMNVEV (reference sequence). CDR3 in DNA: TGTGCCAGCAGTTTATCCCCCCAATTCACCGGGGAGCTGCTTTTT. Its translation is CASSLSPQFTGELLF.